These T cell receptor beta chains were read from a single sample in a study of blood T cell repertoires in COVID-19. Method: immunoSEQ multiplex PCR; TCRdb's copy keeps in-frame clones and lacks some. The sample holds 180,000 or so clones, more than 85% seen once. The specimen sequenced was peripheral blood. Receptors were obtained from a woman aged 80 or over in a cohort sampled during active or convalescent COVID-19. Both conserved end residues are part of each CDR3.

V gene	CDR3 length	CDR3 protein
TRBV12-5	15	CASGWDRGPQETQYF
TRBV6-5	14	CASSSQVLNTEAFF
TRBV12-3/TRBV12-4	12	CASSRRGEKLFF
TRBV5-6	14	CASSWDRGLNEQFF
TRBV7-8	17	CASSPRWTGGANYGYTF
TRBV4-1	16	CASSQNHFSGQETQYF
TRBV11-3	13	CASSSPRVYGYTF
TRBV3-1/TRBV3-2	14	CASSQMRISGELFF
TRBV2	15	CASIPQGFSADTQYF
TRBV27	16	CASSRLGEGTSYEQYF
TRBV13	14	CASSPRTGQETQYF
TRBV18	16	CASSPDVRRVNPEAFF